Sequencing of this TCR beta chain was carried out in a study of OX40 agonist ivuxolimab in advanced cancers. Turning to this clone: Its antigen is currently unknown.

Study-level findings and limits: Antigen specificity was not determined for the expanded peripheral T cells. At 0.1 to 3.0 mg/kg and by week 6, CD4+ and CD8+ T cells in the blood had expanded clonally. Partial responders receiving 0.1-3.0 mg/kg showed among the lowest clonal expansion.

Trimming cost V 3 bases and J 3 bases; bases outside gene matches: 6. Per germline, CDR1 KGHSH and CDR2 LQKENI. This CDR3 region has 16 residues. The table came from immunoSEQ multiplex PCR; TCRdb's copy has only in-frame clones and leaves some out. The sample has 55,000 to 70,000 clones; 85% are singletons. Autoimmune disease history or systemic immunosuppression led to patient exclusion. The specimen comprised CD4+ or CD8+ T cells sorted from blood, sampled in a trial of the OX40 agonist ivuxolimab. The chain uses TRBV18 and TRBJ1-1; TRBD1 matches at 11 bases. This TCR came from an adult with an advanced solid tumor such as melanoma, head and neck, liver or kidney cancer. CDR3 residues: CASSPPGQGVYTEAFF. Here the CDR3 DNA reads TGTGCCAGCTCACCGCCGGGACAGGGGGTCTACACTGAAGCTTTCTTT.